These 20 T cell receptor beta chains were sequenced from one sample in a study of cytomegalovirus exposure and HLA in healthy donors. The data were produced by immunoSEQ multiplex PCR, yet TCRdb's version contains in-frame clones alone and is incomplete. The table records fewer than 90,000 clones, approximately 81% of them present only once. Sequencing was performed on PBMCs. These receptors were collected from a woman aged 18-29 years in good health and CMV-seropositive.

This rearrangement joins TRBV27 to TRBJ1-3; D is uncertain. This CDR3 contains 15 residues. Trimming left V 3 bases short and J 0 bases short, with 9 bases between. CDR1 is MNHEY, CDR2 SMNVEV, per germline (reference sequence). The CDR3 nucleotides are TGTGCCAGCAGTTTGGGCTCTGCCTCTGGAAACACCATATATTTT. This translates into CASSLGSASGNTIYF.

This rearrangement joins TRBV27 to TRBJ2-7; 10 positions match TRBD1. Trimming at V came to 5 bases and at J to 4 bases, leaving 5 bases not matched to a gene. Germline CDR1 is MNHEY and CDR2 is SMNVEV (reference sequence). This CDR3 spans 14 amino acids. The CDR3 bases are TGTGCCAGCAGTCAGGACAGGGGGACGTACGAGCAGTACTTC. Amino acid sequence: CASSQDRGTYEQYF.

The chain combines TRBV19 with TRBJ2-7; D may be TRBD1 (6 bases). CDR3 length: 16 residues. V was pared by 4 bases and J by 2 bases, with 18 bases between. The germline V gene has CDR1 LNHDA and CDR2 SQIVND (reference sequence). CDR3: CASSRHRDTNPYEQYF. CDR3 DNA: TGTGCCAGTAGTAGGCACCGGGACACGAACCCCTACGAGCAGTACTTC.

The chain joins TRBV5-1 to TRBJ2-7, with D perhaps matching TRBD1 (5 bases). Between the trimmed V and J ends, which lost 0 bases and 0 bases, there was a span of 7 bases. Per germline, CDR1 SGHRS and CDR2 YFSETQ. CDR3 length: 14 residues. The DNA of the CDR3 is TGCGCCAGCAGCTTGGGACAGAGCTCCTACGAGCAGTACTTC. Amino acid sequence: CASSLGQSSYEQYF.

The rearrangement joins TRBV2 to TRBJ2-7, with 7 bases matching TRBD1. The V gene's germline CDR1 is SNHLY and CDR2 FYNNEI. The trim removed 4 bases at V and 13 bases at J, leaving 10 bases unmatched. The CDR3 covers 12 residues. The CDR3 region has the DNA TGTGCCAGCAGTGTTCCCCCCGGGACAGCTTACTTC. Translation: CASSVPPGTAYF.

The chain has TRBV7-2 and TRBJ2-2, with 7 nucleotides matching TRBD1. CDR3 length equals 16 residues. Germline CDR1 SGHTA, CDR2 FQGNSA. V lost 5 bases and J lost 2; bases outside the gene matches: 8. CDR3 sequence: CASSPPQGYNTGELFF. The CDR3 DNA follows: TGTGCCAGCAGCCCACCACAGGGGTATAACACCGGGGAGCTGTTTTTT.

The V call is TRBV11-2, the J call TRBJ1-1; 8 nucleotides match TRBD1. The CDR3 runs 15 residues. CDR1 is SGHAT, CDR2 FQNNGV, per germline. With 5 bases clipped from V and 1 base from J, the junction kept 6 bases outside the gene matches. The CDR3 sequence is CASSPHRGGNTEAFF. In DNA form, the CDR3 reads TGTGCCAGCAGCCCCCACAGGGGGGGGAACACTGAAGCTTTCTTT.

In its sample, this clone was seen once. The rearrangement uses TRBV18 and TRBJ2-2; weak D call: TRBD1 (6 bases). Trimming removed 4 bases from V and 2 bases from J, with 14 bases in between. Germline CDR1 and CDR2: KGHSH and LQKENI. The CDR3 extends over 16 amino acids. The CDR3 is CASSLTGTYNTGELFF. CDR3 DNA sequence: TGTGCCAGCTCACTGACCGGGACATACAACACCGGGGAGCTGTTTTTT.

This clone was counted between two and nine times. The chain uses TRBV30 and TRBJ1-5; 7 bases are shared with TRBD1. CDR1 and CDR2 from the germline V gene are GTSNPN and SVGIG (reference sequence). There are 14 residues in the CDR3. J gave up 3 bases and V 7 bases, and 9 bases lay outside the gene matches. Here the CDR3 reads CALTAGGNNQPQHF. The DNA of the CDR3 is TGTGCCTTAACAGCAGGGGGAAACAATCAGCCCCAGCATTTT.

The chain carries TRBV4-3 and TRBJ2-5, with 14 bases fitting TRBD2. The length of the CDR3 is 16 residues. Germline CDR1 reads LGHNA; CDR2 reads YSLEER. V shed 1 base and J 7 bases; nucleotides not matched to a gene: 5. CDR3 sequence: CASSQGTSGGSGTQYF. Written as DNA, the CDR3 is TGCGCCAGCAGCCAAGGGACTAGCGGGGGGTCAGGGACCCAGTACTTC.

The rearrangement uses TRBV19 and TRBJ2-7; D unclear. Germline V lookup: CDR1 LNHDA, CDR2 SQIVND (reference sequence). The CDR3 runs 11 residues. V lost 4 bases to trimming and J lost 6 bases, with 7 bases between them. In nucleotides, the CDR3 is TGTGCCAGTAGTACGGTGAGCGAGCAGTACTTC. Translating gives CASSTVSEQYF.

The chain is built from TRBV19 and TRBJ1-2, with TRBD1 identical over 10 bases. J gave up 3 bases and V 4 bases, and 8 bases lay outside the gene matches. The germline V gene has CDR1 LNHDA and CDR2 SQIVND (reference sequence). The CDR3 is 16 amino acids. The CDR3: CASSTPGQGKYYGYTF. CDR3 nucleotides: TGTGCCAGTAGTACGCCGGGACAGGGGAAATACTATGGCTACACCTTC.

The V call is TRBV29-1, the J call TRBJ2-7; D unclear. CDR3 length: 13 residues. V lost 4 bases to trimming and J lost 2 bases, with 12 bases between them. Germline values: CDR1 SQVTM, CDR2 ANQGSEA. Here the CDR3 reads CSVVEIEPYEQYF. The CDR3 coding sequence is TGCAGCGTTGTGGAGATCGAGCCCTACGAGCAGTACTTC.

This clone has just one count. The chain couples TRBV7-6 to TRBJ2-5, with a weak D call TRBD2 (6 bases). The V gene's germline CDR1 is SGHVS and CDR2 FNYEAQ. The CDR3 extends over 15 amino acids. Trimming removed 2 bases at V and 2 bases at J, with 12 bases between. The CDR3 DNA reads as TGTGCCAGCAGCTTAAGGGGCGGGGAGCAAGAGACCCAGTACTTC. Translating gives CASSLRGGEQETQYF.

The rearrangement links TRBV19 to TRBJ2-7; 8 nucleotides align to TRBD2. This CDR3 contains 16 residues. V lost 3 bases and J lost 6; bases outside the gene matches: 13. Germline-derived CDR1 and CDR2 are LNHDA and SQIVND (reference sequence). The CDR3 is CASSIGGRGAGLEQYF. The CDR3 nucleotides read TGTGCCAGTAGTATCGGCGGGCGGGGGGCCGGCCTCGAGCAGTACTTC.

The CDR3 region has the DNA TGTGCCAGTAGTATGTGGGCTAGCGGGGGTTCCTACGAGCAGTACTTC. Translating it yields CASSMWASGGSYEQYF. V usage is TRBV19 and J usage is TRBJ2-7, with 10 nucleotides matching TRBD2. The V gene end was trimmed by 3 bases and the J gene end by 1 base; junction bases not matched to a gene: 6. The CDR3 has 16 residues. From germline, CDR1 is LNHDA and CDR2 SQIVND (reference sequence). The full variable domain, rest sourced from reference TRBV19 and TRBJ2-7, is DGGITQSPKYLFRKEGQNVTLSCEQNLNHDAMYWYRQDPGQGLRLIYYSQIVNDFQKGDIAEGYSVSREKKESFPLTVTSAQKNPTAFYLCASSMWASGGSYEQYFGPGTRLTVT.

V and J are TRBV4-2 and TRBJ1-4; no firm D call. Between the trimmed V and J ends, which lost 1 base and 5 bases, there was a span of 11 bases. The CDR3 has 15 amino acids. Germline V CDR1 and CDR2: LGHNA, YNFKEQ. CDR3 sequence reads: CASSQGSGLNEKLFF. The CDR3 region has the DNA TGTGCCAGCAGCCAAGGCTCAGGCCTCAATGAAAAACTGTTTTTT.

CDR3 region: CASSQLYEQYF. The CDR3 DNA is TGTGCCAGCAGCCAGCTATACGAGCAGTACTTC. This chain connects TRBV14 to TRBJ2-7; D is unclear. Trimming took off 3 bases at V and 4 bases at J, with 4 bases between the two ends. CDR3 length equals 11 residues. Germline CDR1 reads SGHDN; CDR2 reads FVKESK. Full variable domain (remainder filled in from reference TRBV14 and TRBJ2-7): EAGVTQFPSHSVIEKGQTVTLRCDPISGHDNLYWYRRVMGKEIKFLLHFVKESKQDESGMPNNRFLAERTGGTYSTLKVQPAELEDSGVYFCASSQLYEQYFGPGTRLTVT.

The chain combines TRBV7-8 with TRBJ2-7; D is uncertain. Germline CDR1 and CDR2: SGHVS and FQNEAQ. This CDR3 is 14 amino acids long. V lost 6 bases and J 3 bases, leaving 15 bases between the germline ends. The CDR3 spells CASSSTRSHYEQYF. The CDR3 nucleotides read TGTGCCAGCAGTTCTACTCGGAGCCACTACGAGCAGTACTTC.

V and J are TRBV5-4 and TRBJ1-1; 8 bases are shared with TRBD1. Germline V gives CDR1 SGHNT, CDR2 YYREEE (reference sequence). This CDR3 contains 14 residues. J was trimmed by 10 bases and V by 7 bases; bases with no gene match: 15. The CDR3 protein is CASFTRGPYLRAFF. CDR3 bases: TGTGCCAGCTTTACCAGGGGGCCGTACCTTCGAGCTTTCTTT.